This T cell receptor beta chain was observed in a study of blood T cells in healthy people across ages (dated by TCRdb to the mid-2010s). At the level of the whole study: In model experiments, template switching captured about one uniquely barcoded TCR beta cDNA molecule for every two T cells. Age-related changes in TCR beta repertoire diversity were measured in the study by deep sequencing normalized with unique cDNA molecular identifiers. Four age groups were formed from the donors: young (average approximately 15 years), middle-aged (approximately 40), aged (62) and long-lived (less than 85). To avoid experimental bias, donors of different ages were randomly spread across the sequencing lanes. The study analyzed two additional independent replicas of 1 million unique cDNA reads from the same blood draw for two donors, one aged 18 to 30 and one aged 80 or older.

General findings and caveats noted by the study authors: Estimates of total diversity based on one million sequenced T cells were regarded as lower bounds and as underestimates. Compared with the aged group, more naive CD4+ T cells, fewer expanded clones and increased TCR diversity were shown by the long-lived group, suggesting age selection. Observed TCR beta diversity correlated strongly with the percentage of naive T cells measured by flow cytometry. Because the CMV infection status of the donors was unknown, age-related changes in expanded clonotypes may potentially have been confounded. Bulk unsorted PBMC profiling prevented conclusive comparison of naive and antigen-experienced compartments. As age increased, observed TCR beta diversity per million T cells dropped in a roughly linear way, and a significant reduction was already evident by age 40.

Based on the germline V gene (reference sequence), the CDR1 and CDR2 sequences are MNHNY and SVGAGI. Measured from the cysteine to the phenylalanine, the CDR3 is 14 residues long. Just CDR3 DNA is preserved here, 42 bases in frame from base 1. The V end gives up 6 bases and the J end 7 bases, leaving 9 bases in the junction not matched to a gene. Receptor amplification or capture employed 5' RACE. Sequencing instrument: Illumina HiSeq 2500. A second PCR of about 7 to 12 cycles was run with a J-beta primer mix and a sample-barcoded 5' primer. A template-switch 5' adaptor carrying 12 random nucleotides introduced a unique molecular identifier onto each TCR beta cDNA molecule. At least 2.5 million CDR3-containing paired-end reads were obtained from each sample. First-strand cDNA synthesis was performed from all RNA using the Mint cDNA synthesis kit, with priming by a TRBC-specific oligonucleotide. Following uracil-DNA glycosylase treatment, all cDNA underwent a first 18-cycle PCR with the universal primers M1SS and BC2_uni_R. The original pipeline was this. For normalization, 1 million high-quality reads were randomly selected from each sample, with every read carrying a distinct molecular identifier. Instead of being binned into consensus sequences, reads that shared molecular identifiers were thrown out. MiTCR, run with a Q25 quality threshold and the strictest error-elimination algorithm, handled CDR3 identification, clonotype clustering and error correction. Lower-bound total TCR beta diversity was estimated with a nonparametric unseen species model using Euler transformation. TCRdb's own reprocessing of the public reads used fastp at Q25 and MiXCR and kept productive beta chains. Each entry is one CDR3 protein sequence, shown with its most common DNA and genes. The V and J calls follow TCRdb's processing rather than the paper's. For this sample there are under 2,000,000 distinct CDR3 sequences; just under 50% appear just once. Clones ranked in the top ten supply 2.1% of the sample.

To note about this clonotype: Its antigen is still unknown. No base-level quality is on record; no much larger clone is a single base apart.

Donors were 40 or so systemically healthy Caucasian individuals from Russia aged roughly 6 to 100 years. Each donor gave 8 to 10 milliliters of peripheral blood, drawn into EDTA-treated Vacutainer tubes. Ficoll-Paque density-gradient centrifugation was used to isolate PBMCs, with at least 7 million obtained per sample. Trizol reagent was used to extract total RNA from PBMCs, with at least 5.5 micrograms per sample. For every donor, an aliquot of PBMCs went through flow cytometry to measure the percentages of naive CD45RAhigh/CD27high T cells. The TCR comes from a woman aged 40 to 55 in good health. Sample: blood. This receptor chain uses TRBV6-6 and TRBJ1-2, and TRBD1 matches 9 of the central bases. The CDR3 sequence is CASRRDRVKSGYTF. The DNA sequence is TGTGCCAGCAGAAGGGACAGGGTGAAGTCTGGCTACACCTTC.